Given below is one T cell receptor beta chain in context. TCRbeta library construction was performed incorporating unique molecular identifiers. MiXCR, applied by TCRdb to the PCR reads, yields one record per CDR3 protein. The table has 800,000 to 1,000,000 distinct CDR3 sequences, about 30% seen once. The entry originates in a study of T-cell reconstitution after alpha-beta-depleted transplantation in children. CDR1 is SNHLY, CDR2 FYNNEI, per germline. This CDR3 has 13 residues. V was trimmed by 5 bases and J by 5 bases, leaving 10 bases between them. V is TRBV2 and J is TRBJ1-5, with D maybe TRBD1 (5 bases). The sequences come from PBMCs, mostly from graft donor cells, collected 360 days after TCRalphabeta/CD19-depleted stem cell transplant. This TCR came from a boy younger than two who had a stem cell transplant for SCID, so the T cells may come from the graft donor. The CDR3 here is CASSYTGDQPQHF. CDR3 nucleotide sequence: TGTGCCAGCAGTTACACGGGGGATCAGCCCCAGCATTTT.